This T cell receptor beta chain is drawn from a study of T cells in Graves' hyperthyroidism and ophthalmopathy. Study-wide points: Blood also showed most of the thyroid clonotypes that were expanded above 0.001.

On the basis of clinical symptoms, serum thyroxine and TRAb, thyroid ultrasound and orbital computed tomography, diagnoses were made. CDR3 length: 11 residues. Germline V gene data show CDR1 as GTSNPN and CDR2 as SVGIG (reference sequence). V was cut by 8 bases and J by 7 bases, with 15 bases left in between. Details on this clonotype: The antigen remains unidentified.

TCR beta CDR3 region amplification was performed from RNA transcripts. An initial round of RT-PCR targeting the TCR CDR3 relied on the HTBI primer set. TCRdb recomputed calls from the multiplex PCR reads with MiXCR, one row per CDR3 protein. The table includes around 500,000 distinct CDR3 sequences, 22% detected once. The sequence came from a woman between 70 and 85 years old with Graves' ophthalmopathy. Specimen: blood. This chain joins TRBV30 and TRBJ2-7; D gene unclear. CDR3: CALITIGEQYF. CDR3 bases: TGTGCCCTTATCACAATCGGGGAGCAGTACTTC.